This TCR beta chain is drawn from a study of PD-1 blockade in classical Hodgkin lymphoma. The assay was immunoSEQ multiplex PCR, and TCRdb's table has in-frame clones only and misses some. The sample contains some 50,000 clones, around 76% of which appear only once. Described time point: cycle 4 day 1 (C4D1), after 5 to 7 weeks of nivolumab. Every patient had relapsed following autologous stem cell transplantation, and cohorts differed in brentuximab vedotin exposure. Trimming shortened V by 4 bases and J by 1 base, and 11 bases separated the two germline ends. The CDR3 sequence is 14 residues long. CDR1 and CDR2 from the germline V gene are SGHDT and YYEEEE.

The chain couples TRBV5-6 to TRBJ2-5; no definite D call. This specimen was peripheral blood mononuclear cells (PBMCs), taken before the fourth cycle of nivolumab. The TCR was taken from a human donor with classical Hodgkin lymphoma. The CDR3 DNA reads TGTGCCAGCAGCCCCACCCCTTCCCAAGAGACCCAGTACTTC. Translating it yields CASSPTPSQETQYF.